This is a list of T cell receptor beta chains from one sample in a study of beta chain features in type 1 diabetes. Libraries were prepared by immunoSEQ multiplex PCR; TCRdb keeps only in-frame clonotypes and omits some of them. The repertoire holds about 390,000 clones, with 9.6% as singletons. The sequencing input was central memory CD4+ T cells from blood. The receptors stem from a man aged 25 to 45 with type 1 diabetes. The CDR3 runs from the conserved cysteine through the conserved F or W. Each record gives: D gene, V gene, J gene, clone size, CDR3 DNA, CDR3 protein. The D gene is left open where the match is weak. The listing skips clone size in some rows; elsewhere it reads once, few, many or a size class.

.	TRBV2	TRBJ1-2	.	TGTGCCAGCAGTAACAAGGGGAGGTGGAGCTATGGCTACACCTTC	CASSNKGRWSYGYTF
.	TRBV18	TRBJ2-1	few	TGTGCCAGCTCACCACCGTCGGCAGGCTGGGGCAATGAGCAGTTCTTC	CASSPPSAGWGNEQFF
TRBD1	TRBV6-6	TRBJ2-5	few	TGTGCCGCCAGCACTAAGGGGGCTCGGGAGACCCAGTACTTC	CAASTKGARETQYF
.	TRBV7-9	TRBJ2-5	.	TGTGCCAGCAGCCCATATGAAGAGACCCAGTACTTC	CASSPYEETQYF
.	TRBV5-1	TRBJ1-2	many	TGCGCCAGCAGCTTGGCCCGGGGGGCTGATGGCTACACCTTC	CASSLARGADGYTF
.	TRBV5-4	TRBJ1-3	.	TGCGCCAGCAGCCAAGATTCCGGGACAGGAAACACCATATATTTT	CASSQDSGTGNTIYF
.	TRBV2	TRBJ2-7	.	TGTGCCAGCAGTGGATGGCCCGGGACCCCCTACGAGCAGTACTTC	CASSGWPGTPYEQYF
TRBD1	TRBV6-5	TRBJ2-4	many	TGTGCCAGCAGCCCCGGGACAGGGAATAGAAACATTCAGTACTTC	CASSPGTGNRNIQYF
.	TRBV28	TRBJ2-7	few	TGTGCCAGCAGTTTATTCGTCGTGGAGGGGCAGTACTTC	CASSLFVVEGQYF
.	TRBV11-2	TRBJ2-3	.	TGTGCCAGCAGCTTAGTTGCAGGGACGAGGACAACAGATACGCAGTATTTT	CASSLVAGTRTTDTQYF
.	TRBV7-2	TRBJ2-5	.	TGTGCCAGCAGCCTCACAAGGGCCCAACAAGAGACCCAGTACTTC	CASSLTRAQQETQYF
.	TRBV11-2	TRBJ2-1	.	TGTGCCAGCAGCTTAGTTAGCCTAATGCAGTTCTTC	CASSLVSLMQFF
.	TRBV29-1	TRBJ2-7	.	TGCAGCGCCCTACAGGGTTCAACCTTTGGGCAGCAGTACTTC	CSALQGSTFGQQYF
.	TRBV18	TRBJ2-2	few	TGTGCCAGCTCAGAACCTAACACCGGGGAGCTGTTTTTT	CASSEPNTGELFF
.	TRBV7-2	TRBJ2-1	.	TGTGCCAGCAGTCGAAGAGGGGCGGCTAGCAGAGGCAATGAGCAGTTCTTC	CASSRRGAASRGNEQFF
.	TRBV29-1	TRBJ1-4	many	TGCAGCGCGGGACGGCCTAATGAAAAACTGTTTTTT	CSAGRPNEKLFF
TRBD2	TRBV7-2	TRBJ2-7	.	TGTGCCAGCAGCTCGAGAGCGGGAGGGCCTCTGGAGCAGTACTTC	CASSSRAGGPLEQYF
.	TRBV5-1	TRBJ2-1	few	TGCGCCAGCAGCTTGGTGCCAGGGTCACATGAGCAGTTCTTC	CASSLVPGSHEQFF
TRBD1	TRBV28	TRBJ1-4	few	TGTGCCAGCAACTCCGGGACAGGGCTAGGGGAAAAACTGTTTTTT	CASNSGTGLGEKLFF
.	TRBV29-1	TRBJ1-3	.	TGCAGCGTTGAAGTGGGTCGAGGAGGAAACACCATATATTTT	CSVEVGRGGNTIYF